Sequencing of this TCR beta chain was carried out in a study of early T cells in non-severe SARS-CoV-2 infection. Findings of the study overall: VDJdb matches were skewed toward anti-spike CD8 T cell responses.

The sample holds many counts of this clonotype. Its antigen is still unknown. Individual cDNA molecules each received unique molecular identifiers attached to them. One entry per CDR3 protein, called by TCRdb with MiXCR from the 5' RACE reads. This table holds 25,000 to 30,000 distinct CDR3 sequences, around 4.5% found once. The sequence was collected from an adult who was a healthcare worker with PCR-confirmed SARS-CoV-2 infection or an uninfected control (not recorded which). The sample taken for sequencing was whole blood.

CDR3 protein: CASRPPPRGSRNEQFF. DNA of the CDR3: TGTGCCAGCAGACCACCCCCTCGGGGTAGCCGCAATGAGCAGTTCTTC. The chain has TRBV12-3 or TRBV12-4 and TRBJ2-1; D perhaps matches TRBD2 (5 bases). Trimming pared 6 bases from V and 6 bases from J, leaving 21 bases between. The CDR3 length is 16 residues.